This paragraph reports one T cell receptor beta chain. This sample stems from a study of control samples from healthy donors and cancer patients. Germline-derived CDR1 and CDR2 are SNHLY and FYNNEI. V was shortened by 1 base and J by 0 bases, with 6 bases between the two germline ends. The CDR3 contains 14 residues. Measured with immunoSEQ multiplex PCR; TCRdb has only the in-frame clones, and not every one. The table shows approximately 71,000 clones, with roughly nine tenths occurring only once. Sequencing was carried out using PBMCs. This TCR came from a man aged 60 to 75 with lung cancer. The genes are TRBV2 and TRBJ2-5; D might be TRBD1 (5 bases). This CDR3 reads CASSEGQYQETQYF. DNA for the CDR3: TGTGCCAGCAGTGAAGGACAGTACCAAGAGACCCAGTACTTC.